A single sample is the source of the 10 T cell receptor beta chains below, sequenced in a study of T cells expressing NK-cell markers. TCRdb reanalyzed the 5' RACE reads, giving one entry per CDR3 protein sequence and no DNA. This repertoire includes a few hundred thousand distinct CDR3 sequences. Sequencing was performed on blood T cells: a sorted CD56 or NKG2C T cell subset, CD4+ or CD8+ T cells, or bulk PBMC T cells (not recorded which). The receptors stem from a man aged 18-69 years in good health.

This rearrangement joins TRBV28 to TRBJ1-4. This CDR3 comprises 15 residues. Per the germline V gene, CDR1 is MDHEN and CDR2 is SYDVKM. The CDR3 reads CASSWGRRSNEKLFF. The full variable domain, in which reference TRBV28 and TRBJ1-4 provide the parts outside the CDR3, is DVKVTQSSRYLVKRTGEKVFLECVQDMDHENMFWYRQDPGLGLRLIYFSYDVKMKEKGDIPEGYSVSREKKERFSLILESASTNQTSMYLCASSWGRRSNEKLFFGSGTQLSVL.

The chain is built from TRBV6-2 or TRBV6-3 and TRBJ2-5; TCRdb's D call, TRBD2, is unchecked because there is no DNA. The CDR3 is made up of 15 amino acids. Germline lookup yields CDR1 MNHEY and CDR2 SVGEGT. CDR3 protein: CASRRLAGPQETQYF.

The chain joins TRBV12-3 or TRBV12-4 to TRBJ1-6. The CDR3 is 15 residues long. The CDR3 loop is CASSSNRRNNSPLHF.

The J gene is TRBJ1-4, the V gene TRBV5-6; the D call of TRBD1 rests on TCRdb alone, since no DNA is present to check it. The CDR3 length is 16 residues. Germline CDR1 SGHDT, CDR2 YYEEEE. The CDR3 here is CASSLAGQAQYGGLFF.

The V and J genes are TRBV2 and TRBJ2-7; TCRdb indicates TRBD1, and absent DNA this call remains unverified. The CDR3 sequence is 15 residues long. CDR1 is SNHLY and CDR2 is FYNNEI in the germline V gene. This chain's CDR3 is CASTLTGGGSYEQYF.

This CDR3 is CASSLGQSSNQPQHF. The rearrangement links TRBV7-6 to TRBJ1-5. This CDR3 is built from 15 residues. Per germline, CDR1 SGHVS and CDR2 FNYEAQ.

This chain uses TRBV2 with TRBJ1-6; TCRdb designates TRBD1, a call that cannot be tested without DNA. Germline CDR1 reads SNHLY; CDR2 reads FYNNEI. The CDR3 runs 17 residues. The CDR3 protein is CASSERRAKQGSSPLHF.

The genes are TRBV28 and TRBJ1-6. CDR3 size: 14 residues. Germline CDR1 and CDR2: MDHEN and SYDVKM. CDR3 residues: CASSFGLNNSPLHF.

This sequence joins TRBV24-1 and TRBJ2-7; TCRdb selects TRBD1, and the lack of DNA leaves this call unchecked. CDR1 is KGHDR and CDR2 is SFDVKD in the germline V gene. The CDR3 is made up of 14 amino acids. The CDR3 region is CATLPEDSSYEQYF.

The chain combines TRBV2 with TRBJ2-5; TCRdb's D call, TRBD1, is unchecked because there is no DNA. The CDR3 extends over 12 amino acids. Per the germline V gene, CDR1 is SNHLY and CDR2 is FYNNEI. The CDR3 here is CASSSHRETQYF.